This is a list of T cell receptor beta chains from one sample in a study of control samples from healthy donors and cancer patients. Data came from immunoSEQ multiplex PCR; TCRdb stores just in-frame clones and leaves some out. The repertoire holds 100,000 or so clones, with about 88% as singletons. Sequenced material: blood. The receptor set was obtained from a woman between 45 and 60 years old in good health. The CDR3 runs from the conserved cysteine through the conserved F or W. The order of the fields is D gene, V gene, J gene, clone size, CDR3 length, CDR3 protein, CDR3 DNA. The D gene is left open where the match is weak. Expanded clones are given a class, and other clones once, few, many or no size at all.

NA	TRBV21-1	TRBJ2-1	few	12	CASSQSLYEQFF	TGTGCCAGCAGTCAGAGTCTATATGAGCAGTTCTTC
NA	TRBV11-2	TRBJ1-2	NA	17	CASSGTLAASGYYGYTF	TGTGCCAGCAGCGGCACCCTCGCGGCGTCAGGGTATTATGGCTACACCTTC
NA	TRBV7-2	TRBJ2-3	NA	15	CASSLRLAPTDTQYF	TGTGCCAGCAGCTTACGGCTAGCTCCCACAGATACGCAGTATTTT
TRBD1	TRBV19	TRBJ2-3	NA	15	CASSTRQGWTDTQYF	TGTGCCAGTAGTACCCGACAGGGTTGGACAGATACGCAGTATTTT
NA	TRBV12-3/TRBV12-4	TRBJ1-4	NA	12	CASKGVGEKLFF	TGTGCCAGCAAGGGGGTTGGGGAAAAACTGTTTTTT
TRBD1	TRBV19	TRBJ1-3	NA	15	CASRDRGNSGNTIYF	TGTGCCAGTAGGGACAGGGGAAACTCTGGAAACACCATATATTTT
NA	TRBV5-6	TRBJ1-6	NA	15	CASSLLRRDNSPLHF	TGTGCCAGCAGCTTGCTGAGGAGGGATAATTCACCCCTCCACTTT
NA	TRBV11-2	TRBJ2-6	NA	19	CASSLGGNFDSSGANVLTF	TGTGCCAGCAGCTTAGGAGGGAACTTCGATAGCTCTGGGGCCAACGTCCTGACTTTC
NA	TRBV3-1/TRBV3-2	TRBJ2-7	once	14	CASSRWTAIYEQYF	TGTGCCAGCAGCCGATGGACAGCTATCTACGAGCAGTACTTC
NA	TRBV3-1/TRBV3-2	TRBJ2-5	NA	15	CASSQGAGAGETQYF	TGTGCCAGCAGCCAGGGCGCAGGGGCCGGGGAGACCCAGTACTTC
TRBD2	TRBV7-2	TRBJ2-5	NA	15	CASSLGLAGGETQYF	TGTGCCAGCAGCTTAGGACTAGCGGGGGGAGAGACCCAGTACTTC
NA	TRBV2	TRBJ2-7	NA	16	CASSRQVPNQGYEQYF	TGTGCCAGCAGTCGTCAGGTGCCTAATCAGGGTTACGAGCAGTACTTC
NA	TRBV2	TRBJ2-5	NA	13	CASSEGGAKTQYF	TGTGCCAGCAGTGAGGGGGGGGCCAAGACCCAGTACTTC
TRBD2	TRBV7-2	TRBJ2-1	NA	15	CASSLTRESYNEQFF	TGTGCCAGCAGCTTAACGCGGGAGTCCTACAATGAGCAGTTCTTC
TRBD1	TRBV19	TRBJ2-7	NA	13	CASTGTGALEQYF	TGTGCTTCTACCGGGACAGGGGCCTTAGAGCAGTACTTC
TRBD2	TRBV9	TRBJ2-5	NA	18	CASSVGGLAGPPQETQYF	TGTGCCAGCAGCGTAGGGGGGCTAGCGGGACCACCCCAGGAGACCCAGTACTTC
NA	TRBV19	TRBJ2-1	NA	12	CASSIDRGGQFF	TGTGCCAGTAGTATAGATCGAGGGGGGCAGTTCTTC
TRBD2	TRBV19	TRBJ2-7	NA	14	CASSIWGTSYEQYF	TGTGCCAGTAGTATTTGGGGGACTAGTTACGAGCAGTACTTC